These 21 T cell receptor beta chains share one sample of origin, sequenced in a study of spatial heterogeneity in lung cancer. TCRdb passed the 5' RACE reads through MiXCR, listing each CDR3 protein once. In the table there are under 20,000 distinct CDR3 sequences, about 19% of which are singletons. The time point denotes: blood at routine non-recurrence follow-up after resection. The specimen comprised PBMCs, sampled at follow-up. These receptors were taken from a male donor with early-stage non-small cell lung cancer.

This clonotype was observed a few times. The chain employs TRBV18 and TRBJ2-5; 12 positions match TRBD1. The CDR3 covers 16 residues. V dropped 6 bases and J dropped 5; count of bases not matched to a gene: 10. Per the germline V gene, CDR1 is KGHSH and CDR2 is LQKENI. CDR3 loop: CASSPTGTGGVETQYF. In DNA, the CDR3 is TGTGCCAGCTCCCCGACCGGGACAGGGGGCGTCGAGACCCAGTACTTC.

This clonotype came up a few times. This chain joins TRBV12-3 or TRBV12-4 and TRBJ2-3; 8 nucleotides align to TRBD2. Losses at the gene ends were 7 bases for V and 2 bases for J; bases not matched to a gene: 8. The CDR3 runs to 15 residues. The CDR3 loop is CASTAGLDITDTQYF. The CDR3 DNA follows: TGTGCCAGCACCGCGGGACTAGACATCACAGATACGCAGTATTTT.

This clonotype was picked up a small number of times. This sequence joins TRBV29-1 and TRBJ2-5, with a tentative D call TRBD2 (6 bases). Between the trimmed V and J ends, which lost 2 bases and 3 bases, there was a span of 16 bases. CDR1 and CDR2 from the germline V gene are SQVTM and ANQGSEA. CDR3 size: 15 residues. The CDR3: CSVESGREEKETQYF. The CDR3 nucleotides are TGCAGCGTTGAAAGCGGCAGGGAGGAGAAAGAGACCCAGTACTTC.

In its sample, this clonotype was seen many times. The J gene is TRBJ2-7, the V gene TRBV4-3; the match to TRBD2 covers 10 bases. The trim removed 0 bases at V and 7 bases at J, leaving 12 bases unmatched. Per the germline V gene, CDR1 is LGHNA and CDR2 is YSLEER. The CDR3 is 17 residues long. CDR3 in DNA: TGCGCCAGCAGCCAAGATCTGGGACTAGCGACCTCCGGGGAGCAGTACTTC. Encoded protein: CASSQDLGLATSGEQYF.

This clonotype was detected many times. The chain employs TRBV20-1 and TRBJ2-1; 8 bases fit TRBD2. This CDR3 has 15 amino acids. Germline loops: CDR1 DFQATT, CDR2 SNEGSKA (reference sequence). V gave up 6 bases and J gave up 6 bases; unmatched junction bases: 13. The CDR3 protein is CSALSIRGGRNEQFF. For the CDR3, the DNA is TGCAGTGCCCTTAGCATCCGGGGGGGCCGCAATGAGCAGTTCTTC.

This clonotype was found a few times. This rearrangement joins TRBV7-9 to TRBJ2-7; maybe TRBD2 (5 bases). Germline lookup yields CDR1 SEHNR and CDR2 FQNEAQ (reference sequence). This CDR3 has 12 amino acids. Trimming took off 3 bases at V and 4 bases at J, with 7 bases between the two ends. Here the CDR3 reads CASSFGVYEQYF. CDR3 in DNA: TGTGCCAGCAGCTTCGGGGTTTACGAGCAGTACTTC. The entire variable domain, with the rest obtained from reference TRBV7-9 and TRBJ2-7, is as follows: DTGVSQNPRHKITKRGQNVTFRCDPISEHNRLYWYRQTLGQGPEFLTYFQNEAQLEKSRLLSDRFSAERPKGSFSTLEIQRTEQGDSAMYLCASSFGVYEQYFGPGTRLTVT.

The chain recombines TRBV9 with TRBJ1-6; D call uncertain. Germline V gives CDR1 SGDLS, CDR2 YYNGEE. V was clipped by 0 bases and J by 8 bases, with 9 bases between them. The CDR3 has 14 amino acids. The CDR3: CASSVDGADSPLHF. The CDR3 coding sequence is TGTGCCAGCAGCGTAGATGGAGCTGATTCACCCCTCCACTTT.

The genes are TRBV5-1 and TRBJ2-7; perhaps TRBD1 as D (5 bases). The germline V gene has CDR1 SGHRS and CDR2 YFSETQ. The CDR3 has 14 amino acids. Trimming took 4 bases from V and 0 from J, leaving 11 bases between them. Here the CDR3 reads CASSDDRSSYEQYF. CDR3 nucleotides: TGCGCCAGCAGCGATGACAGATCCTCCTACGAGCAGTACTTC.

This sequence joins TRBV5-1 and TRBJ1-6, with D unclear. CDR3 length: 13 residues. In germline, CDR1 is SGHRS, CDR2 YFSETQ. V was shortened by 5 bases and J by 6 bases, with 9 bases between the two germline ends. CDR3 protein: CASRDESNSPLHF. The CDR3 DNA follows: TGCGCCAGCAGGGACGAGTCTAATTCACCCCTCCACTTT.

This clonotype is deemed medium-sized. This rearrangement joins TRBV11-2 to TRBJ2-7; TRBD2 is a possible D gene (6 bases). V lost 0 bases to trimming and J lost 2 bases, with 11 bases between them. The length of the CDR3 is 15 residues. Germline assignment: CDR1 SGHAT and CDR2 FQNNGV. The CDR3 reads CASSLEGSGPYEQYF. CDR3 bases: TGTGCCAGCAGCTTAGAAGGTAGCGGACCCTACGAGCAGTACTTC.

This clonotype is judged medium-sized. J is TRBJ1-4 and V is TRBV5-1, with a possible D match to TRBD1 (5 bases). In germline, CDR1 is SGHRS, CDR2 YFSETQ. The CDR3 has 20 amino acids. V gave up 0 bases and J gave up 5 bases, with 26 bases separating them. The CDR3 DNA sequence: TGCGCCAGCAGCTTGGCCGGTTTGGTTGCAGGGACCAGACTCAATGAAAAACTGTTTTTT. This encodes CASSLAGLVAGTRLNEKLFF.

The J gene is TRBJ1-3, the V gene TRBV7-2; D is perhaps TRBD1 (6 bases). Germline-derived CDR1 and CDR2 are SGHTA and FQGNSA. The CDR3 consists of 14 residues. V lost 4 bases, J lost 2 bases, and 9 bases lay in between. CDR3 nucleotides: TGTGCCAGCAGCTCCAAGGGGGCTGGAAACACCATATATTTT. Its protein is CASSSKGAGNTIYF.

This clonotype was seen only a few times. The chain carries TRBV5-1 and TRBJ2-1, with D perhaps matching TRBD1 or TRBD2 (6 bases each). The ends were cut back, 0 bases at V and 7 bases at J, with 11 bases in the middle. Germline V gene lookup returns CDR1 SGHRS and CDR2 YFSETQ. The length of the CDR3 is 14 residues. The CDR3 DNA follows: TGCGCCAGCAGCTTGGACGGGGGCTGGAATGAGCAGTTCTTC. Protein sequence: CASSLDGGWNEQFF.

The chain links TRBV6-2 or TRBV6-3 to TRBJ2-7; D might be TRBD1 (6 bases). CDR1 is MNHEY, CDR2 SVGEGT, per germline. CDR3 length: 13 residues. V was pared by 4 bases and J by 2 bases, with 9 bases between. CDR3 coding DNA: TGTGCCAGCAGTTTGACAGGTCCCTACGAGCAGTACTTC. Amino acid sequence: CASSLTGPYEQYF.

There are a few counts of this clonotype. The chain has TRBV19 and TRBJ2-5, with D perhaps matching TRBD1 (5 bases). There are 13 residues in the CDR3. V was clipped by 7 bases and J by 5 bases, with 14 bases between them. In germline, CDR1 is LNHDA, CDR2 SQIVND (reference sequence). The CDR3 is CASTDDSSETQYF. For the CDR3, the DNA is TGTGCCAGTACCGACGACAGTTCGGAGACCCAGTACTTC.

The table lists this clonotype with a few counts. The CDR3 loop is CASSVSGGHYEQYF. The CDR3 nucleotides are TGTGCCAGCAGTGTGAGCGGGGGCCATTACGAGCAGTACTTC. The chain recombines TRBV6-1 with TRBJ2-7; 8 nucleotides agree with TRBD2. The V gene's germline CDR1 is MNHNS and CDR2 SASEGT. CDR3 length equals 14 residues. The V and J ends lost 4 bases and 4 bases, in that order; junction bases with no gene match: 6.

This clonotype was counted a few times. The chain carries TRBV11-1 and TRBJ1-1; no clear D. Trimming pared 5 bases from V and 4 bases from J, leaving 11 bases between. CDR3 length: 13 residues. The V gene's germline CDR1 is SGHAT and CDR2 FQDESV (reference sequence). CDR3 amino acids: CASSPRSVTEAFF. The CDR3 region has the DNA TGTGCCAGCAGCCCTCGGAGTGTCACTGAAGCTTTCTTT.

The chain has TRBV2 and TRBJ1-4; possible D gene TRBD1, 6 bases. Trimming took off 4 bases at V and 7 bases at J, with 13 bases between the two ends. This CDR3 comprises 14 residues. Germline loops: CDR1 SNHLY, CDR2 FYNNEI. For the CDR3, the DNA is TGTGCCAGCAGTGTACAGGGAAGTGGTGAAAAACTGTTTTTT. Encoded protein: CASSVQGSGEKLFF.

The gene calls are TRBV29-1 and TRBJ2-3; D gene uncertain. Germline V lookup: CDR1 SQVTM, CDR2 ANQGSEA. The CDR3 totals 12 residues. Between the trimmed V and J ends, which lost 4 bases and 9 bases, there was a span of 14 bases. The CDR3 DNA sequence: TGCAGCGTTGGCCCCGTGATGTACACGCAGTATTTT. Its translation is CSVGPVMYTQYF.

This clonotype was seen many times. The chain is built from TRBV30 and TRBJ2-2; D remains unclear. CDR3 length: 11 amino acids. Germline V gives CDR1 GTSNPN, CDR2 SVGIG (reference sequence). V lost 0 bases and J lost 8, with 4 bases in between. DNA for the CDR3: TGTGCCTGGAGTGTGTATGGGGAGCTGTTTTTT. Amino acid sequence: CAWSVYGELFF. The full variable domain, completed using reference TRBV30 and TRBJ2-2, is SQTIHQWPATLVQPVGSPLSLECTVEGTSNPNLYWYRQAAGRGLQLLFYSVGIGQISSEVPQNLSASRPQDRQFILSSKKLLLSDSGFYLCAWSVYGELFFGEGSRLTVL.

In the case of this clonotype: In this CDR3 the conserved last residue, phenylalanine or tryptophan, is missing, so a read error is likely. This rearrangement joins TRBV5-6 to TRBJ2-1; 7 bases map to TRBD1. The germline gives CDR1 SGHDT, CDR2 YYEEEE. V gave up 4 bases and J gave up 7 bases; unmatched junction bases: 5. This CDR3 contains 13 residues. In DNA, the CDR3 is TGTGCCAGCAGCCAGACAGGGAGAAATGAGCAGTTCATC. Translation gives CASSQTGRNEQFI.